The source of this T cell receptor beta chain is a study of early T cells in non-severe SARS-CoV-2 infection. Background on the study: Chains were unpaired, as sequencing was done on bulk RNA from unsorted whole blood.

The TCR library protocol was used to attach unique molecular identifiers. These identifiers were attached to individual cDNA molecules. MiXCR was run by TCRdb on the 5' RACE reads, yielding one entry per CDR3 protein. The sample yields 85,000 to 100,000 distinct CDR3 sequences, approximately 11% seen once. There are many counts of this clonotype. Germline V gives CDR1 SGHDT, CDR2 YYEEEE. V was clipped by 0 bases and J by 0 bases, with 13 bases between them. This CDR3 comprises 16 residues. The specimen comprised whole blood, sampled at baseline. The chain joins TRBV5-6 to TRBJ2-7; D perhaps matches TRBD2 (6 bases). The TCR comes from an adult who was a healthcare worker with PCR-confirmed SARS-CoV-2 infection or an uninfected control (not recorded which). CDR3 sequence (DNA): TGTGCCAGCAGCTTGGGAACCGGGACTTACTCCTACGAGCAGTACTTC. Amino acid sequence: CASSLGTGTYSYEQYF. Full variable domain (missing parts from reference TRBV5-6 and TRBJ2-7): DAGVTQSPTHLIKTRGQQVTLRCSPKSGHDTVSWYQQALGQGPQFIFQYYEEEERQRGNFPDRFSGHQFPNYSSELNVNALLLGDSALYLCASSLGTGTYSYEQYFGPGTRLTVT.